This paragraph reports one TCR beta chain. One entry per CDR3 protein, called by TCRdb with MiXCR from the 5' RACE reads. Of around 150,000 distinct CDR3 sequences in the sample, about 7% were seen once. The entry originates in a study of CD8 T cells in ankylosing spondylitis. The CDR3 sequence is 14 residues long. V lost 2 bases and J lost 1, with 6 bases in between. CDR1 SGHVS and CDR2 FQNEAQ come from the germline V gene. The sample taken for sequencing was blood, either unsorted or a sorted T cell fraction (not recorded which). The clonotype was recovered from a female donor with ankylosing spondylitis or in good health (not recorded which). This sequence joins TRBV7-8 and TRBJ1-3; unclear D gene. CDR3 sequence reads: CASSLRGSGNTIYF. CDR3 nucleotides: TGTGCCAGCAGCTTAAGAGGGTCTGGAAACACCATATATTTT.